A selection of T cell receptor beta chains follows, all from one sample in a study of human CD4 T cells and Enterobacteriaceae. Libraries were prepared by immunoSEQ multiplex PCR; TCRdb keeps only in-frame clonotypes and omits some of them. The data hold under 700 clones, with 30% to 40% observed a single time. Sequenced material: bacteria-reactive CD4+ T cells grown in culture. These TCRs come from a human donor in good health. Both conserved end residues are part of each CDR3. D genes are given only for firm matches. Some rows have no size entry. The others give once, few or many, or a class for an expanded clone.

>TRBJ2-2|TRBV29-1|-|-
CSAPGIGGGELFF
TGCAGCGCTCCAGGGATTGGGGGCGGGGAGCTGTTTTTT
>TRBJ1-4|TRBV7-2|large|-
CASSWGREAGKLFF
TGTGCCAGCAGCTGGGGCAGGGAGGCTGGAAAACTGTTTTTT
>TRBJ2-1|TRBV11-3|few|TRBD1
CASSEGTGNNEQFF
TGTGCCAGCAGCGAAGGGACAGGGAACAATGAGCAGTTCTTC
>TRBJ2-2|TRBV7-3|medium-sized|TRBD2
CASSYGRVNTGELFF
TGTGCCAGCAGCTACGGGAGGGTGAACACCGGGGAGCTGTTTTTT
>TRBJ1-4|TRBV9|-|-
CASSAIPGTNEKLFF
TGTGCCAGCAGCGCCATTCCAGGTACTAATGAAAAACTGTTTTTT
>TRBJ2-6|TRBV27|-|-
CASSLSRDSGANVLTF
TGTGCCAGCAGTTTATCGCGGGACTCTGGGGCCAACGTCCTGACTTTC
>TRBJ1-5|TRBV6-1|-|-
CASSRTASNQPQHF
TGTGCCAGCAGTCGGACAGCTAGCAATCAGCCCCAGCATTTT
>TRBJ2-1|TRBV30|medium-sized|TRBD2
CAWSVGLAGSNEQFF
TGTGCCTGGAGTGTAGGACTAGCGGGATCCAATGAGCAGTTCTTC
>TRBJ2-7|TRBV4-2|-|TRBD1
CASSQVTPQGDEQYF
TGTGCCAGCAGCCAAGTCACCCCCCAGGGGGACGAGCAGTACTTC
>TRBJ2-2|TRBV5-6|medium-sized|TRBD2
CASSSFGSAGGPSGELFF
TGTGCCAGCAGCTCCTTCGGGTCAGCGGGAGGGCCATCCGGGGAGCTGTTTTTT
>TRBJ1-1|TRBV28|medium-sized|-
CASFEGGARNTEAFF
TGTGCCAGCTTTGAGGGGGGCGCGAGGAACACTGAAGCTTTCTTT
>TRBJ1-6|TRBV19|-|TRBD1
CASSLYRGDSPLHF
TGTGCCAGTAGTTTGTACAGGGGAGATTCACCCCTCCACTTT
>TRBJ1-2|TRBV5-5|-|-
CASSLEVFGKYYGYTF
TGTGCCAGCAGCTTGGAAGTTTTTGGTAAATACTATGGCTACACCTTC
>TRBJ2-2|TRBV27|-|-
CASSDGNTGELFF
TGCGCCAGCAGTGACGGGAACACCGGGGAGCTGTTTTTT
>TRBJ1-2|TRBV5-1|once|-
CASNRKTYGYTF
TGCGCCAGCAATCGAAAGACCTATGGCTACACCTTC
>TRBJ1-5|TRBV12-1|large|-
CASSVGPDSNQPQHF
TGTGCCAGCAGCGTCGGGCCGGATAGCAATCAGCCCCAGCATTTT
>TRBJ1-5|TRBV2|-|TRBD1
CASSQTGRDQPQHF
TGTGCCAGCAGCCAGACAGGGCGTGATCAGCCCCAGCATTTT
>TRBJ2-7|TRBV9|-|TRBD1
CASSVAGTGPYEQYF
TGTGCCAGCAGCGTAGCCGGGACAGGGCCCTACGAGCAGTACTTC
>TRBJ2-5|TRBV10-1|-|TRBD2
CASSMIAGAQETQYF
TGCGCCAGCAGTATGATAGCGGGGGCCCAAGAGACCCAGTACTTC
>TRBJ2-1|TRBV20-1|-|-
CSATLNNEQFF
TGCAGTGCTACCCTTAACAATGAGCAGTTCTTC
>TRBJ1-5|TRBV5-1|-|-
CASSLSGDSNQPQHF
TGCGCCAGCAGCTTGTCAGGGGATAGCAATCAGCCCCAGCATTTT
>TRBJ1-6|TRBV28|-|TRBD1
CASAPPGQVLRNSPLHF
TGTGCCAGCGCACCTCCCGGACAGGTACTTCGTAATTCACCCCTCCACTTT
>TRBJ1-6|TRBV7-3|medium-sized|-
CASSLVRAHNSPLHF
TGTGCCAGCAGCTTAGTTCGGGCGCACAATTCACCCCTCCACTTT
>TRBJ1-1|TRBV11-3|-|-
CASSLYENTEAFF
TGTGCCAGCAGCTTATATGAGAACACTGAAGCTTTCTTT
>TRBJ1-5|TRBV6-5|-|-
CASSDGNQPQHF
TGTGCCAGCAGTGACGGAAATCAGCCCCAGCATTTT
>TRBJ1-1|TRBV10-2|-|TRBD1
CASERAGTENGGAFF
TGCGCCAGCGAGAGAGCCGGGACAGAAAACGGTGGAGCTTTCTTT
>TRBJ2-2|TRBV6-6|-|-
CASSYRGDTGELFF
TGTGCCAGCAGTTACAGGGGGGACACCGGGGAGCTGTTTTTT
>TRBJ2-3|TRBV28|-|-
CASINPSTDTQYF
TGTGCCAGCATCAATCCTAGCACAGATACGCAGTATTTT
>TRBJ1-5|TRBV30|medium-sized|-
CAWRAKGGYQPQHF
TGTGCCTGGAGGGCTAAGGGGGGGTATCAGCCCCAGCATTTT
>TRBJ2-1|TRBV7-9|-|TRBD2
CASRGTSGRILSYNEQFF
TGTGCCAGCAGGGGGACTAGCGGGAGGATTCTCTCCTACAATGAGCAGTTCTTC
>TRBJ1-6|TRBV13|few|-
CASSLGPGRGPLHF
TGTGCCAGCAGCTTAGGCCCAGGGAGGGGCCCCCTCCACTTT
>TRBJ2-7|TRBV25-1|-|-
CASRRQYYEQYF
TGTGCCAGCCGGAGGCAGTACTACGAGCAGTACTTC
>TRBJ2-3|TRBV2|-|-
CASSVESWGQADTQYF
TGTGCCAGCAGTGTGGAATCCTGGGGGCAGGCAGATACGCAGTATTTT
>TRBJ1-4|TRBV9|-|-
CASSVDPGATNEKLFF
TGTGCCAGCAGCGTGGACCCAGGGGCAACTAATGAAAAACTGTTTTTT
>TRBJ2-1|TRBV19|-|-
CASSIRRGETGSSNEQFF
TGTGCCAGTAGTATAAGGAGGGGGGAGACAGGGTCCAGCAATGAGCAGTTCTTC
>TRBJ2-7|TRBV27|-|TRBD1
CASSRDRDSEQYF
TGTGCCAGCAGTCGCGACAGGGATTCCGAGCAGTACTTC
>TRBJ1-6|TRBV6-5|medium-sized|TRBD1
CASSYSVTGENSPLHF
TGTGCCAGCAGTTACTCGGTGACAGGGGAAAATTCACCCCTCCACTTT
>TRBJ1-5|TRBV20-1|few|-
CSAAIAGNQHF
TGCAGTGCCGCTATAGCAGGGAACCAGCATTTT
>TRBJ1-2|TRBV15|-|-
CATSRDRAGGYTF
TGTGCCACCAGCAGAGATCGGGCTGGTGGCTACACCTTC
>TRBJ1-4|TRBV28|-|-
CASSLMGTNEKLFF
TGTGCCAGCAGTTTAATGGGCACAAATGAAAAACTGTTTTTT
>TRBJ2-5|TRBV11-3|few|TRBD2
CASSLNSPSGNHQETQYF
TGTGCCAGCAGCTTAAATTCCCCTAGCGGGAATCATCAAGAGACCCAGTACTTC
>TRBJ2-3|TRBV5-6|few|-
CASTTLRGSGTDTQYF
TGTGCCAGCACCACCCTGAGGGGGTCGGGGACTGATACGCAGTATTTT
>TRBJ1-3|TRBV28|-|TRBD1
CASSPPGQGAFSIYF
TGTGCCAGCAGCCCCCCGGGACAGGGGGCATTCTCCATATATTTT
>TRBJ1-2|TRBV5-1|medium-sized|TRBD1
CASSPQTGVADYGYTF
TGCGCCAGCAGCCCCCAAACAGGGGTAGCGGACTATGGCTACACCTTC
>TRBJ2-1|TRBV2|few|-
CASSEPGFSDEQFF
TGTGCCAGCAGTGAGCCGGGTTTTTCGGATGAGCAGTTCTTC
>TRBJ2-1|TRBV6-1|once|-
CATQRPGHYNEQFF
TGTGCCACCCAGCGACCTGGCCACTACAATGAGCAGTTCTTC
>TRBJ2-7|TRBV4-1|-|-
CASSRWADTSSYEQYF
TGCGCCAGCAGCCGCTGGGCGGACACAAGCTCCTACGAGCAGTACTTC
>TRBJ2-7|TRBV11-3|-|TRBD2
CASSLREAYEQYF
TGTGCCAGCAGTTTACGGGAGGCCTACGAGCAGTACTTC
>TRBJ2-1|TRBV27|-|TRBD1
CASRYRGTGSYNEQFF
TGTGCCAGCAGATACAGGGGAACGGGCTCCTACAATGAGCAGTTCTTC
>TRBJ1-2|TRBV6-1|-|-
CASSEFGGTNYGYTF
TGTGCCAGCAGTGAATTTGGGGGGACTAACTATGGCTACACCTTC
>TRBJ2-3|TRBV6-4|medium-sized|-
CASSGGSGSASTDTQYF
TGTGCCAGCAGTGGGGGTAGCGGTTCCGCTAGTACAGATACGCAGTATTTT
>TRBJ2-6|TRBV1|-|-
CTSSSGSSRANVLTF
TGCACCAGCAGCTCGGGGAGTAGTCGGGCCAACGTCCTGACTTTC
>TRBJ1-6|TRBV9|-|TRBD1
CASSEDRGRGSPLHF
TGTGCCAGCAGCGAGGACAGGGGGCGAGGGTCACCCCTCCACTTT
>TRBJ2-7|TRBV30|few|TRBD2
CAWRASGRLGEQYF
TGTGCCTGGAGAGCTAGCGGGAGGTTGGGCGAGCAGTACTTC
>TRBJ1-2|TRBV4-2|-|-
CARSPRRGSYGYTF
TGTGCCAGAAGCCCCCGCCGGGGGAGCTATGGCTACACCTTC
>TRBJ1-3|TRBV11-2|-|-
CASSLDPKVGNTIYF
TGTGCCAGCAGCTTAGACCCCAAAGTAGGAAACACCATATATTTT
>TRBJ2-7|TRBV18|-|TRBD2
CASSPSGSSYEQYF
TGTGCCAGCTCACCTAGCGGGAGCTCCTACGAGCAGTACTTC
>TRBJ2-5|TRBV10-2|once|TRBD2
CASSQAGFQETQYF
TGCGCCAGCAGTCAAGCGGGGTTCCAAGAGACCCAGTACTTC
>TRBJ2-1|TRBV7-8|few|-
CASRGYNEQFF
TGTGCCAGCAGAGGTTACAATGAGCAGTTCTTC